This is a list of T cell receptor beta chains from one sample in a study of cytomegalovirus exposure and HLA in healthy donors. TCRdb keeps only in-frame clones here, not all; method: immunoSEQ multiplex PCR. The top ten hold under 2% of the sample, which has some 60,000 clones, 75% to 85% seen once. The sequencing sample was made of PBMCs. The source of these receptors is a human donor in good health. Both conserved end residues are part of each CDR3. The D gene is left open where the match is weak. Clone size appears in some rows only: once, few, many, or a class for an expanded clone.

CDR3 DNA: TGTGCCAGCAGCGTACAAAATATCGCGAGTGAAGCTTTCTTT
CDR3 protein: CASSVQNIASEAFF
V gene: TRBV9
clone size: .
J gene: TRBJ1-1
D gene: .

CDR3 DNA: TGCGCCAGCAGCCAAGGAGTTTTAGATGGACTAGCGGGCACAGATACGCAGTATTTT
CDR3 protein: CASSQGVLDGLAGTDTQYF
V gene: TRBV4-3
clone size: few
J gene: TRBJ2-3
D gene: TRBD2

CDR3 DNA: TGTGCCAGCAGCCGAGAGCGGGGACAGAACTATGGCTACACCTTC
CDR3 protein: CASSRERGQNYGYTF
V gene: TRBV4-2
clone size: .
J gene: TRBJ1-2
D gene: TRBD1

CDR3 DNA: TGTGCCAGCAGCTTAAGGCACATCAACACCATATATTTT
CDR3 protein: CASSLRHINTIYF
V gene: TRBV7-3
clone size: .
J gene: TRBJ1-3
D gene: .

CDR3 DNA: TGTGCCAGCAGCCCTCCCCGGTTCACAGATACGCAGTATTTT
CDR3 protein: CASSPPRFTDTQYF
V gene: TRBV11-2
clone size: once
J gene: TRBJ2-3
D gene: .

CDR3 DNA: TGTGCCAGCATCGGAGGGGTCACCTACGAGCAGTACTTC
CDR3 protein: CASIGGVTYEQYF
V gene: TRBV28
clone size: .
J gene: TRBJ2-7
D gene: .

CDR3 DNA: TGCAGCGTTGCAACCCCTTGGGGGGGGAAGAACACTGAAGCTTTCTTT
CDR3 protein: CSVATPWGGKNTEAFF
V gene: TRBV29-1
clone size: .
J gene: TRBJ1-1
D gene: .

CDR3 DNA: TGTGCCACGACACCGGGGTTGAGGGAGACCCAGTACTTC
CDR3 protein: CATTPGLRETQYF
V gene: TRBV6-5
clone size: .
J gene: TRBJ2-5
D gene: .

CDR3 DNA: TGTGCCACCAGCAGGGGACAGGTTAATGAAAAACTGTTTTTT
CDR3 protein: CATSRGQVNEKLFF
V gene: TRBV15
clone size: .
J gene: TRBJ1-4
D gene: TRBD1

CDR3 DNA: TGTGCCAGCAGCGCCGGGGGGGGAGTAGAGACCCAGTACTTC
CDR3 protein: CASSAGGGVETQYF
V gene: TRBV9
clone size: .
J gene: TRBJ2-5
D gene: TRBD2

CDR3 DNA: TGTGCCAGCAGCTTAGTTCAAGACAGGGGATTTCGAGAGCAGTACTTC
CDR3 protein: CASSLVQDRGFREQYF
V gene: TRBV11-2
clone size: few
J gene: TRBJ2-7
D gene: TRBD1

CDR3 DNA: TGTGCCAGCAGCTTAGGATGGTCGGCAGGGAGGGCGGACGAGCAGTACTTC
CDR3 protein: CASSLGWSAGRADEQYF
V gene: TRBV7-9
clone size: .
J gene: TRBJ2-7
D gene: TRBD2

CDR3 DNA: TGTGCCATCAGTGGGACATTGAGTGGCAATCAGCCCCAGCATTTT
CDR3 protein: CAISGTLSGNQPQHF
V gene: TRBV10-3
clone size: once
J gene: TRBJ1-5
D gene: .

CDR3 DNA: TGTGCCAGCAGCAACAGACTAGCGGGGTCCTACGAGCAGTACTTC
CDR3 protein: CASSNRLAGSYEQYF
V gene: TRBV5-4
clone size: .
J gene: TRBJ2-7
D gene: TRBD2

CDR3 DNA: TGCGCCGCCTCCGGGACAGAGTACGAGCAGTACTTC
CDR3 protein: CAASGTEYEQYF
V gene: TRBV10-2
clone size: few
J gene: TRBJ2-7
D gene: TRBD1

CDR3 DNA: TGTGCTAGCAGCTTACAGGGGGCATCGTTAAATGAGCAGTTCTTC
CDR3 protein: CASSLQGASLNEQFF
V gene: TRBV7-7
clone size: .
J gene: TRBJ2-1
D gene: TRBD1

CDR3 DNA: TGTGCCAGCAGCTCCGACTTAGGACTCCTTGAATGGTCACCCCTCCACTTT
CDR3 protein: CASSSDLGLLEWSPLHF
V gene: TRBV7-3
clone size: .
J gene: TRBJ1-6
D gene: .

CDR3 DNA: TGTGCCAGCAGCTTAAGACAGGGTGCCTACGAGCAGTACTTC
CDR3 protein: CASSLRQGAYEQYF
V gene: TRBV5-5
clone size: .
J gene: TRBJ2-7
D gene: TRBD1

CDR3 DNA: TGTGCCAGCACTATCAGACAGCGCAATCAGCCCCAGCATTTT
CDR3 protein: CASTIRQRNQPQHF
V gene: TRBV28
clone size: .
J gene: TRBJ1-5
D gene: .

CDR3 DNA: TGTGCTAGTGGCACGACAGGGTTTAATCAGCCCCAGCATTTT
CDR3 protein: CASGTTGFNQPQHF
V gene: TRBV12-5
clone size: .
J gene: TRBJ1-5
D gene: TRBD1

CDR3 DNA: TGTGCCATCAGTGAGTCTATTTTTTTTTCTGGGGCCAACGTCCTGACTTTC
CDR3 protein: CAISESIFFSGANVLTF
V gene: TRBV10-3
clone size: .
J gene: TRBJ2-6
D gene: .

CDR3 DNA: TGTGCCAGCAGCTTAATAGCAGGGGACGAGCAGTACTTC
CDR3 protein: CASSLIAGDEQYF
V gene: TRBV7-2
clone size: few
J gene: TRBJ2-7
D gene: .

CDR3 DNA: TGTGCCAGCAGCTTAAAGGGGAATCAGCCCCAGCATTTT
CDR3 protein: CASSLKGNQPQHF
V gene: TRBV11-2
clone size: .
J gene: TRBJ1-5
D gene: .

CDR3 DNA: TGTGCCAGCTCACCATTCACGGGAGGGCAAGACAATGAGCAGTTCTTC
CDR3 protein: CASSPFTGGQDNEQFF
V gene: TRBV18
clone size: .
J gene: TRBJ2-1
D gene: TRBD2

CDR3 DNA: TGCAGCGTTAAGGAGGCAGCTGAAGCTTTCTTT
CDR3 protein: CSVKEAAEAFF
V gene: TRBV29-1
clone size: .
J gene: TRBJ1-1
D gene: .

CDR3 DNA: TGTGCCAGCTCCGGCGGCAGGGGCGGAGAGCAGTACTTC
CDR3 protein: CASSGGRGGEQYF
V gene: TRBV2
clone size: .
J gene: TRBJ2-7
D gene: .

CDR3 DNA: TGCGCCAGCAGCTTGGGGCAGGGGATATACAATGAGCAGTTCTTC
CDR3 protein: CASSLGQGIYNEQFF
V gene: TRBV5-1
clone size: .
J gene: TRBJ2-1
D gene: .